A selection of T cell receptor beta chains follows, all from one sample in a study of CD8 T cells in Susac syndrome. Each CDR3 protein is one row after TCRdb ran MiXCR on the immunoSEQ multiplex PCR reads. The profile shows about 430,000 distinct CDR3 sequences, about 85% of them singletons. Sequences were obtained from CD8+ T cells from PBMCs. Every receptor here comes from a human donor with multiple sclerosis. Both conserved end residues are part of each CDR3. Fields, in order: J gene, D gene, V gene, CDR3 protein. D genes are given only for firm matches.

J gene: TRBJ2-1
D gene: TRBD2
V gene: TRBV7-9
CDR3 protein: CASSLHLAGSYNEQFF

J gene: TRBJ2-3
D gene: TRBD2
V gene: TRBV2
CDR3 protein: CASSESEAGIHSDTQYF

J gene: TRBJ2-5
D gene: TRBD1
V gene: TRBV28
CDR3 protein: CATTIEGGAETQYF

J gene: TRBJ2-7
D gene: -
V gene: TRBV10-3
CDR3 protein: CAISVSREQYF

J gene: TRBJ2-1
D gene: -
V gene: TRBV5-6
CDR3 protein: CASSLFPAEDNEQFF

J gene: TRBJ1-2
D gene: -
V gene: TRBV19
CDR3 protein: CASSIGGNYGYTF

J gene: TRBJ1-4
D gene: -
V gene: TRBV6-6
CDR3 protein: CASSYHRGPANEKLFF

J gene: TRBJ1-2
D gene: -
V gene: TRBV5-1
CDR3 protein: CASSLPGYGNYGYTF

J gene: TRBJ1-1
D gene: -
V gene: TRBV4-1
CDR3 protein: CASSQSQNTEAFF

J gene: TRBJ2-1
D gene: TRBD2
V gene: TRBV6-6
CDR3 protein: CASSYDGGSGDEQFF

J gene: TRBJ2-6
D gene: -
V gene: TRBV27
CDR3 protein: CASSLGGIDGANVLTF

J gene: TRBJ1-2
D gene: TRBD1
V gene: TRBV12-3/TRBV12-4
CDR3 protein: CASSSRQGYYGYTF

J gene: TRBJ2-7
D gene: -
V gene: TRBV20-1
CDR3 protein: CSARASNRALTYEQYF

J gene: TRBJ1-3
D gene: -
V gene: TRBV12-3/TRBV12-4
CDR3 protein: CASSSPGTIYF

J gene: TRBJ2-1
D gene: TRBD2
V gene: TRBV7-6
CDR3 protein: CASSRLAGVNEQFF

J gene: TRBJ2-1
D gene: -
V gene: TRBV27
CDR3 protein: CASSLSQGSSYNEQFF

J gene: TRBJ2-5
D gene: -
V gene: TRBV7-2
CDR3 protein: CASSHPGHRETQHF

J gene: TRBJ2-7
D gene: -
V gene: TRBV5-1
CDR3 protein: CASRLAPTYEQYF

J gene: TRBJ2-6
D gene: -
V gene: TRBV7-6
CDR3 protein: CASSFGVGANVLTF

J gene: TRBJ2-2
D gene: -
V gene: TRBV29-1
CDR3 protein: CSVEDQEQTGELFF

J gene: TRBJ1-2
D gene: TRBD1
V gene: TRBV5-6
CDR3 protein: CASSLEDRSGGYTF

J gene: TRBJ1-1
D gene: -
V gene: TRBV19
CDR3 protein: CASSLAAGGVAEAFF

J gene: TRBJ2-1
D gene: TRBD2
V gene: TRBV3-1
CDR3 protein: CASTTSAYYNEQFF

J gene: TRBJ2-2
D gene: TRBD2
V gene: TRBV5-4
CDR3 protein: CASSSGTGGTGELFF

J gene: TRBJ1-1
D gene: -
V gene: TRBV29-1
CDR3 protein: CSVEEDSLGSEAFF

J gene: TRBJ2-5
D gene: -
V gene: TRBV29-1
CDR3 protein: CSVDSALETQYF

J gene: TRBJ2-3
D gene: TRBD2
V gene: TRBV7-9
CDR3 protein: CASSLVLRGVADTQYF

J gene: TRBJ2-7
D gene: -
V gene: TRBV6-1
CDR3 protein: CASRGTDYYEQYF

J gene: TRBJ1-1
D gene: -
V gene: TRBV5-1
CDR3 protein: CASSFRGQTNTEAFF

J gene: TRBJ1-5
D gene: -
V gene: TRBV4-1
CDR3 protein: CASSQDLDKGQPQHF

J gene: TRBJ2-1
D gene: -
V gene: TRBV2
CDR3 protein: CASSEDENEQFF

J gene: TRBJ2-2
D gene: TRBD2
V gene: TRBV13
CDR3 protein: CASSLMLAGATGELFF

J gene: TRBJ1-1
D gene: TRBD1
V gene: TRBV5-6
CDR3 protein: CASSLGQGDADTEAFF

J gene: TRBJ2-7
D gene: TRBD1
V gene: TRBV20-1
CDR3 protein: CSARPGTGNPYEQYF

J gene: TRBJ2-3
D gene: -
V gene: TRBV19
CDR3 protein: CASSVTPAATDTQYF

J gene: TRBJ1-4
D gene: -
V gene: TRBV6-1
CDR3 protein: CASSTMRTPDEKLFF

J gene: TRBJ2-5
D gene: TRBD2
V gene: TRBV15
CDR3 protein: CATSRWTSGEETQYF

J gene: TRBJ2-7
D gene: -
V gene: TRBV7-9
CDR3 protein: CASSTLQGFSVYEQYF

J gene: TRBJ2-7
D gene: -
V gene: TRBV2
CDR3 protein: CASSRLAYEQYF

J gene: TRBJ2-1
D gene: -
V gene: TRBV7-9
CDR3 protein: CASSQIQDYHNEQFF

J gene: TRBJ2-3
D gene: -
V gene: TRBV27
CDR3 protein: CASSRSGSLDTQYF

J gene: TRBJ2-7
D gene: TRBD1
V gene: TRBV11-2
CDR3 protein: CASGITGVYEQYF

J gene: TRBJ1-6
D gene: -
V gene: TRBV6-5
CDR3 protein: CASSYGEHF

J gene: TRBJ2-7
D gene: TRBD1
V gene: TRBV5-4
CDR3 protein: CASSPVGQGAREQYF

J gene: TRBJ2-7
D gene: TRBD1
V gene: TRBV19
CDR3 protein: CASRQGPSYEQYF

J gene: TRBJ2-6
D gene: -
V gene: TRBV27
CDR3 protein: CAVGDTRGFSGANVLTF

J gene: TRBJ1-1
D gene: -
V gene: TRBV12-3/TRBV12-4
CDR3 protein: CASSFGIQGGGPQGYTEAFF

J gene: TRBJ2-1
D gene: -
V gene: TRBV30
CDR3 protein: CAWSEIGFHNEQFF

J gene: TRBJ1-1
D gene: -
V gene: TRBV5-8
CDR3 protein: CASSYKGGMNTEAFF

J gene: TRBJ1-6
D gene: -
V gene: TRBV12-3/TRBV12-4
CDR3 protein: CASSPFGTPGSPLHF

J gene: TRBJ2-1
D gene: TRBD2
V gene: TRBV2
CDR3 protein: CASSEALPGGAENEQFF

J gene: TRBJ1-6
D gene: -
V gene: TRBV29-1
CDR3 protein: CSGRAGASSYNSPLHF

J gene: TRBJ2-3
D gene: -
V gene: TRBV11-2
CDR3 protein: CASSLERDGYTDTQYF

J gene: TRBJ2-1
D gene: -
V gene: TRBV28
CDR3 protein: CASSPRGAFYNEQFF